This note documents a single T cell receptor beta chain sequence. Antigen: not known. The sample originates from a study of PD-1 blockade in classical Hodgkin lymphoma. Study results and limitations: The origin of the repertoire differences remains undefined, with disease activity or prior therapy as possible causes. It was reported that newly diagnosed patients had less baseline TCR diversity than healthy donors. With CD4+ cells, TCR diversity rose significantly by C4D1, but not with CD8+ cells.

Each patient relapsed following autologous stem cell transplantation, and prior brentuximab vedotin exposure differed. Assay: immunoSEQ multiplex PCR; the TCRdb copy retains only in-frame clones and omits some. Of 84,000 or so clones in the sample, around nine tenths were seen once. The CDR3 sequence is 16 residues long. From germline, CDR1 is SQVTM and CDR2 ANQGSEA. V lost 6 bases, J lost 2 bases, and 21 bases lay in between. Sequencing was performed on peripheral blood mononuclear cells (PBMCs), taken before the second cycle of nivolumab. The rearrangement joins TRBV29-1 to TRBJ2-3; perhaps D is TRBD1 or TRBD2 (7 bases each). This TCR derives from a human donor with classical Hodgkin lymphoma. CDR3 bases: TGCAGCGTAGGCAGAGGGGGCGGGAGAAACACAGATACGCAGTATTTT. It encodes CSVGRGGGRNTDTQYF.